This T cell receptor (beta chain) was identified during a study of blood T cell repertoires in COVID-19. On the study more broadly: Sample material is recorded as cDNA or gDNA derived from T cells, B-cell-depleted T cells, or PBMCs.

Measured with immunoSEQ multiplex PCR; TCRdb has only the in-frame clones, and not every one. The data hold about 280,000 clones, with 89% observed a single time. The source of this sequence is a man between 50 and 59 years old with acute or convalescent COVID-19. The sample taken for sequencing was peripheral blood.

The CDR3 region is CASSPRDRVANTGELFF. CDR3 DNA: TGCGCCAGCAGTCCCCGGGACAGGGTCGCGAACACCGGGGAGCTGTTTTTT. The V call is TRBV4-1, the J call TRBJ2-2, with 9 bases aligning to TRBD1. Germline V gene data show CDR1 as MGHRA and CDR2 as YSYEKL. The CDR3 is 17 amino acids. V shed 6 bases and J 0 bases; nucleotides not matched to a gene: 8.